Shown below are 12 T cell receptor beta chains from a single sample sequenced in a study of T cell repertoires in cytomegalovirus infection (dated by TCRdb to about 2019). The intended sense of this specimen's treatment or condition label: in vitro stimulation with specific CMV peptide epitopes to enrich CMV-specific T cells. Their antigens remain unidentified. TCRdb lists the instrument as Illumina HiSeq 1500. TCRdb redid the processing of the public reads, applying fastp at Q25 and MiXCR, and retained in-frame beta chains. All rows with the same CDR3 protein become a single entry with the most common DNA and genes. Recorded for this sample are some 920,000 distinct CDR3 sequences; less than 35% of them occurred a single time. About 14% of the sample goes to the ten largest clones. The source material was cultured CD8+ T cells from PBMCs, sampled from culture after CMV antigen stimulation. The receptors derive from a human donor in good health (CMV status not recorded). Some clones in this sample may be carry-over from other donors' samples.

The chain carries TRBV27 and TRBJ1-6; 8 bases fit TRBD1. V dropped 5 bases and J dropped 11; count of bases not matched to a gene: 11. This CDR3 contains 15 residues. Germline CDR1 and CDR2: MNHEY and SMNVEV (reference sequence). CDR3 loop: CASSPWDRFSAPLHF. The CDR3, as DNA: TGTGCCAGCAGTCCATGGGACAGGTTTAGCGCACCCCTCCACTTT.

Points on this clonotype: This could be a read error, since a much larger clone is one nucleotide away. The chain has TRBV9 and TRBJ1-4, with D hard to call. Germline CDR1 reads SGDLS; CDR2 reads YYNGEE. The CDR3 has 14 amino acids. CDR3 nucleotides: TGTGCCAGCAGCGGATCCCGGTGGAGTGAAAGACTGTTTTTT. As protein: CASSGSRWSERLFF.

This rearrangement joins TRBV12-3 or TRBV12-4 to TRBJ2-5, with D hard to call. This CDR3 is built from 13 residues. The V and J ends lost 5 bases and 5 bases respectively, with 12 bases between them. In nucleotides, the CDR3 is TGTGCCAGCAGTCGGACCGACAAGGAGACCCAGTACTTC. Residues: CASSRTDKETQYF.

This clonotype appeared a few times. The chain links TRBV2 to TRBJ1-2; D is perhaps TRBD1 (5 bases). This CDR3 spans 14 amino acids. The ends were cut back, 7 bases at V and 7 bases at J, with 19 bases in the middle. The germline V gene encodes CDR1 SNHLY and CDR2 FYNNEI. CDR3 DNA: TGTGCCAGCATATCCGGGGGGGGAACTTTTGGCTACACCTTC. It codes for CASISGGGTFGYTF.

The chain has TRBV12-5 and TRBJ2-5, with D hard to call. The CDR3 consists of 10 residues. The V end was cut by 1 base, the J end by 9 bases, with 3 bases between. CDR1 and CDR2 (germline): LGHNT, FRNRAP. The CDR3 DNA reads TGTGCTAGTGGTTTGGCCCCCCAGTACTTC. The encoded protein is CASGLAPQYF. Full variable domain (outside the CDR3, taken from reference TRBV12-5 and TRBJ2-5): DARVTQTPRHKVTEMGQEVTMRCQPILGHNTVFWYRQTMMQGLELLAYFRNRAPLDDSGMPKDRFSAEMPDATLATLKIQPSEPRDSAVYFCASGLAPQYFGPGTRLLVL.

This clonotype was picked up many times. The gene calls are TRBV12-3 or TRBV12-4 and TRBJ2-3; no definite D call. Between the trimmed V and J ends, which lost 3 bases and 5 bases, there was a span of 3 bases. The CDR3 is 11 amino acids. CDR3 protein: CASSFGDTQYF. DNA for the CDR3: TGTGCCAGCAGTTTCGGAGATACGCAGTATTTT.

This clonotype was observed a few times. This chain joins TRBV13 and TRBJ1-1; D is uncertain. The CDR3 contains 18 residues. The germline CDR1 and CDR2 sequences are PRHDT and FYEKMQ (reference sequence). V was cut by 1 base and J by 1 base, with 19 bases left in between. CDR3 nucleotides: TGTGCCAGCAGCTTAGAAGAATATGGGCTTCCCAAGAACACTGAAGCTTTCTTT. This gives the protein CASSLEEYGLPKNTEAFF.

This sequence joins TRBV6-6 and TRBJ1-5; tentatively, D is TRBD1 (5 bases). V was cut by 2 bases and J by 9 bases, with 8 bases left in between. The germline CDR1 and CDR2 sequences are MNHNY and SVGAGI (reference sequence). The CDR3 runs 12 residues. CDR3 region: CASSYQGSPQHF. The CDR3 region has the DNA TGTGCCAGCAGTTACCAGGGATCGCCCCAGCATTTT.

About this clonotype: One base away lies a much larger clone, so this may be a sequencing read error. The CDR3 nucleotides are TGTGCCAGCAGCTTAGTTCTGGGACAGTACACAAATACGCAGTATTTT. This sequence encodes CASSLVLGQYTNTQYF. V is TRBV7-6 and J is TRBJ2-3; 7 positions agree with TRBD1. Germline V CDR1 and CDR2: SGHVS, FNYEAQ. There are 16 residues in the CDR3.

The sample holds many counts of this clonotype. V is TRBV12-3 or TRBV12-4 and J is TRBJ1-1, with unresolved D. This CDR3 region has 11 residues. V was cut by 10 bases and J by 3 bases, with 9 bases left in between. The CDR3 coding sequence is TGTGCCACCCGCAGAGACACTGAAGCTTTCTTT. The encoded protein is CATRRDTEAFF.

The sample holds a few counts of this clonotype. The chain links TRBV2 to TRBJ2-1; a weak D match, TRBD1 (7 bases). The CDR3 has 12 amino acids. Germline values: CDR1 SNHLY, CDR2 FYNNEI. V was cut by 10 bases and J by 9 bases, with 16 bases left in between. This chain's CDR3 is CAKRRGPSEQFF. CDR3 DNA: TGTGCCAAGCGGAGGGGGCCGAGTGAGCAGTTCTTC.

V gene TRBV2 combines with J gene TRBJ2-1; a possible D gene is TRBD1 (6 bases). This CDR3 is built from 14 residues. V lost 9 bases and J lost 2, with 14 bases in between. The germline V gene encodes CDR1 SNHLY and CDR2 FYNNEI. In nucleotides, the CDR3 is TGTGCCAGGACTCTGACAGGTCCCTACAATGAGCAGTTCTTC. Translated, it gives CARTLTGPYNEQFF.